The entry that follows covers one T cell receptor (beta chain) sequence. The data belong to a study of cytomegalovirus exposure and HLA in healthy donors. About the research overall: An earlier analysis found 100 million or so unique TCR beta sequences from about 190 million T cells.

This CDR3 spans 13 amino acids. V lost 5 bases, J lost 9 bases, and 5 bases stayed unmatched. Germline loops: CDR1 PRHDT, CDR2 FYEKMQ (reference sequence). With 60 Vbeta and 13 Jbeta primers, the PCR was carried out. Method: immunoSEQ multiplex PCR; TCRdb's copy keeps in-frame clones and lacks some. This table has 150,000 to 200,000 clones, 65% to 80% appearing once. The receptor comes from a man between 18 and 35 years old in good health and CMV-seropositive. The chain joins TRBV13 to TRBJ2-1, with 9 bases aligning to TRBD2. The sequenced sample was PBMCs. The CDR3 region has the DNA TGTGCCAGCAGCCCCGGGACTAGCCGTGAGCAGTTCTTC. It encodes CASSPGTSREQFF.